The 28 T cell receptor beta chains given below trace back to one sample, sequenced in a study of blood T cell repertoires in COVID-19. Method: immunoSEQ multiplex PCR; TCRdb's copy keeps in-frame clones and lacks some. The table includes fewer than 200,000 clones, more than 75% detected once. Specimen: PBMCs or T cells enriched from blood (not recorded which). The receptors here all came from a woman aged 45-65 years who had recovered from COVID-19.

The chain joins TRBV18 to TRBJ2-3; possible D gene TRBD1, 5 bases. Germline V gene sequence: CDR1 KGHSH, CDR2 LQKENI. The length of the CDR3 is 16 residues. The V gene lost 1 base and the J gene lost 1 base, with 12 bases spanning the gap. In DNA, the CDR3 is TGTGCCAGCTCACCACAAAGGGGCGCGGGCACAGATACGCAGTATTTT. Translating it yields CASSPQRGAGTDTQYF. The variable domain in full, with the rest retrieved from reference TRBV18 and TRBJ2-3, is NAGVMQNPRHLVRRRGQEARLRCSPMKGHSHVYWYRQLPEEGLKFMVYLQKENIIDESGMPKERFSAEFPKEGPSILRIQQVVRGDSAAYFCASSPQRGAGTDTQYFGPGTRLTVL.

A single count supports this clone. V gene TRBV7-2 combines with J gene TRBJ2-3; 8 positions match TRBD2. With 3 bases clipped from V and 3 bases from J, the junction kept 5 bases outside the gene matches. The CDR3 length is 15 residues. Germline values: CDR1 SGHTA, CDR2 FQGNSA. The CDR3 loop is CASSFSSGGTDTQYF. The CDR3 nucleotides read TGTGCCAGCAGCTTTTCAAGCGGGGGAACAGATACGCAGTATTTT.

This clone was seen more than once but under ten times. The genes are TRBV29-1 and TRBJ1-2; D not certain. CDR1 and CDR2 from the germline V gene are SQVTM and ANQGSEA. Trimming stripped 7 bases from V and 1 base from J, with 7 bases between. This CDR3 has 11 amino acids. As DNA, the CDR3 is TGCAGCGCCAGTGTTAACTATGGCTACACCTTC. Amino acid sequence: CSASVNYGYTF.

The chain recombines TRBV14 with TRBJ2-7; no reliable D call. The germline V gene encodes CDR1 SGHDN and CDR2 FVKESK. The CDR3 sequence is 12 residues long. Trimming cost V 4 bases and J 3 bases, with 7 bases left between them. CDR3: CASSLDIYEQYF. The CDR3, as DNA: TGTGCCAGCAGCCTTGACATCTACGAGCAGTACTTC.

This chain links TRBV19 with TRBJ2-1, with 8 nucleotides matching TRBD2. The germline V gene encodes CDR1 LNHDA and CDR2 SQIVND (reference sequence). The CDR3 is made up of 14 amino acids. With 9 bases clipped from V and 6 bases from J, the junction kept 10 bases outside the gene matches. This chain's CDR3 is CASESGRSFNEQFF. The CDR3 DNA reads as TGTGCCAGCGAAAGCGGGAGAAGTTTCAATGAGCAGTTCTTC.

The chain has TRBV19 and TRBJ1-5, with D perhaps TRBD1 (5 bases). The CDR3 has 18 residues. Germline V gene sequence: CDR1 LNHDA, CDR2 SQIVND (reference sequence). Deletions cut 3 bases from V and 0 bases from J, with 18 bases between. CDR3 DNA sequence: TGTGCCAGTAGTATCCCAGGGCAATTAGGATATAGCAATCAGCCCCAGCATTTT. Its translation: CASSIPGQLGYSNQPQHF. Supplemented by reference TRBV19 and TRBJ1-5, the full variable domain reads DGGITQSPKYLFRKEGQNVTLSCEQNLNHDAMYWYRQDPGQGLRLIYYSQIVNDFQKGDIAEGYSVSREKKESFPLTVTSAQKNPTAFYLCASSIPGQLGYSNQPQHFGDGTRLSIL.

The J gene is TRBJ2-7, the V gene TRBV29-1; D remains ambiguous. The germline CDR1 and CDR2 sequences are SQVTM and ANQGSEA. The CDR3 runs 11 residues. V was clipped by 7 bases and J by 0 bases, with 7 bases between them. The CDR3 DNA reads TGCAGCGAGCCACTCTCCTACGAGCAGTACTTC. Protein: CSEPLSYEQYF.

The genes are TRBV7-9 and TRBJ1-1; maybe TRBD1 (6 bases). With 1 base removed from V and 10 bases from J, the gap between germline ends came to 10 bases. Germline V gene sequence: CDR1 SEHNR, CDR2 FQNEAQ (reference sequence). The CDR3 has 12 residues. CDR3 nucleotides: TGTGCCAGCAGCTTAGGGGCAGGGGTAGCTTTCTTT. Protein: CASSLGAGVAFF.

The chain combines TRBV9 with TRBJ2-5; 12 bases align to TRBD2. This CDR3 has 18 residues. V lost 0 bases, J lost 5 bases, and 11 bases stayed unmatched. In germline, CDR1 is SGDLS, CDR2 YYNGEE. The CDR3 loop is CASSVATPPGLAGETQYF. The DNA for the CDR3 is TGTGCCAGCAGCGTAGCTACTCCCCCCGGACTAGCGGGGGAGACCCAGTACTTC.

The V call is TRBV9, the J call TRBJ1-4; unclear D gene. This CDR3 spans 13 amino acids. V dropped 2 bases and J dropped 8 bases, with 10 bases sitting between them. From germline, CDR1 is SGDLS and CDR2 YYNGEE. The CDR3 spells CASSVRGREKLFF. DNA of the CDR3: TGTGCCAGCAGCGTCCGTGGGAGGGAAAAACTGTTTTTT.

The rearrangement uses TRBV12-3 or TRBV12-4 and TRBJ2-7; D gene unclear. There are 12 residues in the CDR3. V was trimmed by 1 base and J by 6 bases, leaving 7 bases between them. The CDR3 loop is CASSLGPGEQYF. CDR3 DNA: TGTGCCAGCAGTTTAGGACCGGGCGAGCAGTACTTC.

The rearrangement uses TRBV7-2 and TRBJ1-1; a possible D gene is TRBD1 (5 bases). CDR1 is SGHTA and CDR2 is FQGNSA in the germline V gene. This CDR3 has 16 residues. V lost 7 bases and J lost 7, with 25 bases in between. The CDR3 reads CASNIAAGIKAGEAFF. For the CDR3, the DNA is TGTGCCAGCAATATAGCGGCAGGGATCAAGGCCGGTGAAGCTTTCTTT.

The CDR3 spells CASSPSRPNEQFF. CDR3 DNA: TGTGCCAGCTCACCATCTAGGCCCAATGAGCAGTTCTTC. This sequence joins TRBV18 and TRBJ2-1; D ambiguous. Germline CDR1 and CDR2: KGHSH and LQKENI. Trimming took 2 bases from V and 6 from J, leaving 8 bases between them. The CDR3 sequence is 13 residues long.

The rearrangement joins TRBV6-1 to TRBJ2-4; TRBD1 is a possible D gene (6 bases). This CDR3 contains 14 residues. From germline, CDR1 is MNHNS and CDR2 SASEGT. V lost 0 bases and J 9 bases, leaving 12 bases between the germline ends. As DNA, the CDR3 is TGTGCCAGCAGTGAAGCGCTTCTGGGGGCCATTCAGTACTTC. This encodes CASSEALLGAIQYF.

There are a few counts of this clone. This chain connects TRBV7-2 to TRBJ1-5, with 7 bases identical to TRBD1. CDR1 is SGHTA and CDR2 is FQGNSA in the germline V gene. The length of the CDR3 is 14 residues. V gave up 4 bases and J gave up 4 bases; unmatched junction bases: 4. The CDR3 DNA follows: TGTGCCAGCAGCTCCAGACAGGGTAATCAGCCCCAGCATTTT. It specifies CASSSRQGNQPQHF.

Details on this clone: Other DNA sequences in the same sample also yield this CDR3. The DNA of the CDR3 is TGTGCCAGTAGCCGGACAGGGGGCGAATACGAGCAGTACTTC. It translates to CASSRTGGEYEQYF. The chain joins TRBV19 to TRBJ2-7; 11 bases align to TRBD1. Germline assignment: CDR1 LNHDA and CDR2 SQIVND (reference sequence). V gave up 6 bases and J gave up 4 bases; unmatched junction bases: 5. The CDR3 is 14 amino acids.

The J gene is TRBJ1-1, the V gene TRBV4-2; D not certain. Germline V gene data show CDR1 as LGHNA and CDR2 as YNFKEQ. V was shortened by 0 bases and J by 9 bases, with 11 bases between the two germline ends. The CDR3 runs to 13 residues. This chain's CDR3 is CASSQDSNSKAFF. Written as DNA, the CDR3 is TGTGCCAGCAGCCAAGATTCGAATAGTAAAGCTTTCTTT.

The V gene is TRBV30, the J gene TRBJ1-2; D is uncertain. Germline assignment: CDR1 GTSNPN and CDR2 SVGIG (reference sequence). CDR3 size: 12 residues. Trimming removed 3 bases from V and 0 bases from J, with 5 bases in between. CDR3 region: CAWSGANYGYTF. As DNA, the CDR3 is TGTGCCTGGAGCGGAGCTAACTATGGCTACACCTTC.

The CDR3, as DNA: TGTGCCAGCAGTTTATCGGGGGGGGGCCGCAGCTCCTACAATGAGCAGTTCTTC. Its translation: CASSLSGGGRSSYNEQFF. V usage is TRBV27 and J usage is TRBJ2-1, with TRBD2 as a possible D gene (7 bases). The germline V and J ends were trimmed by 0 bases and 0 bases, with 15 bases remaining between them. This CDR3 contains 18 residues. Germline-derived CDR1 and CDR2 are MNHEY and SMNVEV (reference sequence).

Here the CDR3 DNA reads TGTGCCTGGGACACGATCAGGACTTTTAATTCACCCCTCCACTTT. Its translation is CAWDTIRTFNSPLHF. The J gene is TRBJ1-6, the V gene TRBV30; D unclear. The V end was cut by 5 bases, the J end by 6 bases, with 17 bases between. The CDR3 is made up of 15 amino acids. CDR1 and CDR2 from the germline V gene are GTSNPN and SVGIG (reference sequence).

V usage is TRBV10-3 and J usage is TRBJ2-1; 8 bases fit TRBD2. This CDR3 spans 15 amino acids. V dropped 11 bases and J dropped 6; count of bases not matched to a gene: 15. The V gene's germline CDR1 is ENHRY and CDR2 SYGVKD. The CDR3 is CALGGEAGGGNEQFF. CDR3 nucleotides: TGTGCCTTGGGGGGTGAGGCGGGAGGTGGCAATGAGCAGTTCTTC.

This chain links TRBV3-1 (or the pseudogene TRBV3-2) with TRBJ2-1; 8 nucleotides line up with TRBD1. The length of the CDR3 is 18 residues. The junction had 13 bases not matched to a gene; V was cut back by 0 bases and J by 6 bases. Germline V gene data show CDR1 as LGHDT and CDR2 as YNNKEL (reference sequence). CDR3 amino acids: CASSQDGMGQGAGNEQFF. As DNA, the CDR3 is TGTGCCAGCAGCCAAGATGGAATGGGCCAGGGGGCTGGCAATGAGCAGTTCTTC.

V usage is TRBV5-6 and J usage is TRBJ1-2; 7 bases are shared with TRBD1. The CDR3 spans 15 residues. CDR1 and CDR2 from the germline V gene are SGHDT and YYEEEE. The trim removed 3 bases at V and 3 bases at J, leaving 8 bases unmatched. In DNA, the CDR3 is TGTGCCAGCAGCTCGGGACAGCCCTGGGACTATGGCTACACCTTC. Protein product: CASSSGQPWDYGYTF.

The CDR3 DNA sequence: TGTGCCAGCAGTTATCGTCGAAGGGAGGCCAATCAGCCCCAGCATTTT. Protein: CASSYRRREANQPQHF. The rearrangement links TRBV2 to TRBJ1-5; D uncertain. Germline V CDR1 and CDR2: SNHLY, FYNNEI. This CDR3 is 16 amino acids long. Trimming stripped 5 bases from V and 3 bases from J, with 17 bases between.

This clone was seen just once. The rearrangement joins TRBV14 to TRBJ1-2, with a tentative D call TRBD1 (5 bases). This CDR3 is 13 amino acids long. The germline V gene encodes CDR1 SGHDN and CDR2 FVKESK. V lost 2 bases and J 3 bases, leaving 7 bases between the germline ends. The CDR3 coding sequence is TGTGCCAGCAGCCAAATGGGGCACTATGGCTACACCTTC. Its translation: CASSQMGHYGYTF.

The CDR3 loop is CASSIGRAGGADTQYF. The CDR3 DNA sequence: TGTGCCAGTAGTATAGGAAGAGCGGGAGGAGCAGATACGCAGTATTTT. This chain connects TRBV19 to TRBJ2-3, with TRBD2 matching 9 bases. This CDR3 has 16 amino acids. The ends lost 1 base at V and 4 bases at J; junction bases unmatched: 6. Germline V CDR1 and CDR2: LNHDA, SQIVND (reference sequence).

V is TRBV24-1 and J is TRBJ2-1, with D perhaps TRBD2 (7 bases). Trimming took off 3 bases at V and 9 bases at J, with 11 bases between the two ends. The CDR3 sequence is 13 residues long. Per germline, CDR1 KGHDR and CDR2 SFDVKD. The CDR3 nucleotides read TGTGCCACCAGTGATGGGGGGGGCGGTGAGCAGTTCTTC. It translates to CATSDGGGGEQFF.

The rearrangement uses TRBV6-5 and TRBJ1-5; a weak D match, TRBD1 (6 bases). The CDR3 runs to 14 residues. V was shortened by 6 bases and J by 3 bases, with 12 bases between the two germline ends. From germline, CDR1 is MNHEY and CDR2 SVGAGI. The CDR3 sequence: CASRGGQTNQPQHF. The CDR3 region has the DNA TGTGCCAGCAGGGGTGGACAGACCAATCAGCCCCAGCATTTT.